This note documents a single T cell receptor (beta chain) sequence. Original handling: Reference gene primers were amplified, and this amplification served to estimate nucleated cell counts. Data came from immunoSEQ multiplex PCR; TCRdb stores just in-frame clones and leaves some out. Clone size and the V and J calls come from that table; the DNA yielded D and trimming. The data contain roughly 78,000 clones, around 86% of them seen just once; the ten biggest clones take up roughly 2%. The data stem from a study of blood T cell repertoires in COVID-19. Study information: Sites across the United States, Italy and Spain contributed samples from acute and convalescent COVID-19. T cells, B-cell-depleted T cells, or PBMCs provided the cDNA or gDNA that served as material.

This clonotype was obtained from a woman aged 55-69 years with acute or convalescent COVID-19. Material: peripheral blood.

The CDR3 region has the DNA TGTGCCAGCAGTGCAGACAGGGAGACCTACGAGCAGTACTTC. Translating it yields CASSADRETYEQYF. The chain employs TRBV5-4 and TRBJ2-7; 7 bases are a match to TRBD1. Germline CDR1 and CDR2: SGHNT and YYREEE (reference sequence). The junction had 7 bases not matched to a gene; V was cut back by 5 bases and J by 2 bases. This CDR3 has 14 amino acids.